The 6 T cell receptor beta chains below were found in one sample sequenced in a study of OX40 agonist ivuxolimab in advanced cancers. Repertoires were generated with immunoSEQ multiplex PCR, while TCRdb's copy carries only in-frame clones and drops some. The sample contains roughly 120,000 clones, less than 95% of which appear only once. The sequencing here drew on CD4+ or CD8+ T cells sorted from blood, taken in a trial of the OX40 agonist ivuxolimab. All receptors come from an adult with an advanced solid tumor such as melanoma, head and neck, liver or kidney cancer.

The chain links TRBV11-2 to TRBJ2-3, with 11 bases that match TRBD2. With V trimmed by 3 bases and J by 5 bases, 1 base remained unmatched. The CDR3 covers 14 residues. The germline V gene encodes CDR1 SGHAT and CDR2 FQNNGV. CDR3 residues: CASSLGTSGDTQYF. As DNA, the CDR3 is TGTGCCAGCAGCTTGGGGACTAGCGGAGATACGCAGTATTTT.

The chain couples TRBV12-5 to TRBJ2-7; D call uncertain. V lost 5 bases and J 0 bases, leaving 17 bases between the germline ends. Looked up from germline, CDR1 is LGHNT and CDR2 is FRNRAP. The CDR3 is 16 amino acids. The CDR3 protein is CASGQPLGKGSYEQYF. The CDR3 nucleotides read TGTGCTAGTGGTCAACCCCTAGGGAAGGGCTCCTACGAGCAGTACTTC.

V is TRBV28 and J is TRBJ1-4, with TRBD1 as a possible D gene (6 bases). This CDR3 contains 17 residues. V lost 6 bases, J lost 7 bases, and 24 bases lay in between. CDR1 MDHEN and CDR2 SYDVKM come from the germline V gene. The CDR3, as DNA: TGTGCCAGCAGCTCCATAAAGACCAGGGGAGGGACTGAAAAACTGTTTTTT. Translating gives CASSSIKTRGGTEKLFF. The variable domain in full, completed from reference TRBV28 and TRBJ1-4, reads DVKVTQSSRYLVKRTGEKVFLECVQDMDHENMFWYRQDPGLGLRLIYFSYDVKMKEKGDIPEGYSVSREKKERFSLILESASTNQTSMYLCASSSIKTRGGTEKLFFGSGTQLSVL.

In this sample, this clone turned up once. This sequence joins TRBV11-2 and TRBJ1-4; D is uncertain. Germline V gene sequence: CDR1 SGHAT, CDR2 FQNNGV. CDR3 size: 14 residues. V was pared by 8 bases and J by 7 bases, with 17 bases between. CDR3 nucleotide sequence: TGTGCCAGCGTTAGTAACCCCGTGGGTGAAAAACTGTTTTTT. Translated: CASVSNPVGEKLFF.

The chain has TRBV25-1 and TRBJ2-1; TRBD2 matches 7 bases. This CDR3 contains 13 residues. The V segment lost 4 bases and the J segment 15 bases; nucleotides outside the gene matches: 12. The germline CDR1 and CDR2 sequences are MGHDK and SYGVNS. Written as DNA, the CDR3 is TGTGCCAGCAGTGCATGGGCCGAGGGGAGGGCGTTCTTC. Translating it yields CASSAWAEGRAFF.

This chain joins TRBV27 and TRBJ2-1, with a weak D call TRBD1 (6 bases). The CDR3 consists of 15 residues. Germline assignment: CDR1 MNHEY and CDR2 SMNVEV (reference sequence). The V end lost 3 bases, the J end lost 1 base, and 10 bases lay between the germline ends. The CDR3 is CASSLTGYSYNEQFF. In nucleotides, the CDR3 is TGTGCCAGCAGTTTGACAGGATATTCCTACAATGAGCAGTTCTTC.